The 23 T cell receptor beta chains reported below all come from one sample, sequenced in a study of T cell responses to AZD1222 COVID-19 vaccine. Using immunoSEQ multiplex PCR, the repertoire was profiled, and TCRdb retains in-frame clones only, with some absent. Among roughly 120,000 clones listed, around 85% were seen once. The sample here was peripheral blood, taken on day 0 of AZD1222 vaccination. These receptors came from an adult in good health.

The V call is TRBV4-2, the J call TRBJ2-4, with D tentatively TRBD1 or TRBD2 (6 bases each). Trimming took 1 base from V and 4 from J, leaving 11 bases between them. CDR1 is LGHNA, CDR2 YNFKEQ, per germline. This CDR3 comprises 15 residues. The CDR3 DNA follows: TGTGCCAGCAGCCAAGTGGGGGGCTCTAAAAACATTCAGTACTTC. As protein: CASSQVGGSKNIQYF.

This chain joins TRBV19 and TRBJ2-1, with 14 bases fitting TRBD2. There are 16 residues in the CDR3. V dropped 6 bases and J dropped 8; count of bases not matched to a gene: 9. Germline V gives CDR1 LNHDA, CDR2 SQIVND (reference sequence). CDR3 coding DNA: TGTGCCAGTAGCGGACTAGCGGGAGGCTTTACGGATGAGCAGTTCTTC. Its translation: CASSGLAGGFTDEQFF.

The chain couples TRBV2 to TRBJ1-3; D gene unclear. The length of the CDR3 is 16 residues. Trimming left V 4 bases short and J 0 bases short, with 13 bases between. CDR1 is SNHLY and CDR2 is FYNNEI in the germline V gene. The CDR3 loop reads CASSGVAFLSGNTIYF. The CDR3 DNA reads TGTGCCAGCAGTGGTGTGGCTTTCCTCTCTGGAAACACCATATATTTT.

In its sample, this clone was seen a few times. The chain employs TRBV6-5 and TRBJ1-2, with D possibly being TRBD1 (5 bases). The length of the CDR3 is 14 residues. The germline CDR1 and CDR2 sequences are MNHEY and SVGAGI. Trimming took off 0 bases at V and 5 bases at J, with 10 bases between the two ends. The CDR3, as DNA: TGTGCCAGCAGTTACTCGAAGTCAGGGTATGGCTACACCTTC. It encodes CASSYSKSGYGYTF.

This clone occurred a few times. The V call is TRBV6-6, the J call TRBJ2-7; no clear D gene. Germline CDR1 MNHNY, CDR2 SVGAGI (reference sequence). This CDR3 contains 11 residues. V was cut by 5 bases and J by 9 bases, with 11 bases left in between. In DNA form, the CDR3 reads TGTGCCAGCAGTCAATACGATCGGCAGTACTTC. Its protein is CASSQYDRQYF.

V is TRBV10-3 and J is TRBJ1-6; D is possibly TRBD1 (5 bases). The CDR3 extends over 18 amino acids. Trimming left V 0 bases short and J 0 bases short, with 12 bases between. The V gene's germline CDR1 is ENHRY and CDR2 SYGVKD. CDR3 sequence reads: CAISESTTATSYNSPLHF. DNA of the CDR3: TGTGCCATCAGTGAGTCGACGACAGCTACCTCCTATAATTCACCCCTCCACTTT.

The CDR3 sequence: CASGDRVGRQPQHF. In DNA, the CDR3 is TGTGCCAGCGGCGACAGGGTAGGACGTCAGCCCCAGCATTTT. This chain links TRBV2 with TRBJ1-5; 7 nucleotides match TRBD1. The CDR3 has 14 amino acids. Germline trimming cut 8 bases from V and 6 bases from J; bases unmatched to any gene: 10. The V gene's germline CDR1 is SNHLY and CDR2 FYNNEI.

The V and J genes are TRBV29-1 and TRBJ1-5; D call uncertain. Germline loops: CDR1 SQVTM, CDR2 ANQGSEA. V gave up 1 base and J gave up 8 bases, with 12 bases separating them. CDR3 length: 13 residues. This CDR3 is CSVEVSGAEPQHF. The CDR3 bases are TGCAGCGTTGAAGTATCAGGTGCTGAGCCCCAGCATTTT.

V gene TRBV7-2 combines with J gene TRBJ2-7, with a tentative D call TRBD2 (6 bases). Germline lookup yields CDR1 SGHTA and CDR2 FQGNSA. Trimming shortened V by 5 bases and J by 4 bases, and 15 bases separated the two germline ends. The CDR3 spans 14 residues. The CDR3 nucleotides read TGTGCCAGCAGCCTGACGGGGGTCCCTTACGAGCAGTACTTC. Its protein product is CASSLTGVPYEQYF. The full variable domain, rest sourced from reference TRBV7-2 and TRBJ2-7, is GAGVSQSPSNKVTEKGKDVELRCDPISGHTALYWYRQSLGQGLEFLIYFQGNSAPDKSGLPSDRFSAERTGGSVSTLTIQRTQQEDSAVYLCASSLTGVPYEQYFGPGTRLTVT.

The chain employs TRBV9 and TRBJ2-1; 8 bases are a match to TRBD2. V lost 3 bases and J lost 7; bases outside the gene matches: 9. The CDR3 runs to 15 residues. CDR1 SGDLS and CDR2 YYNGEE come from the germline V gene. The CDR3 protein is CASSASGSLRNEQFF. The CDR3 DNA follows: TGTGCCAGCAGCGCGAGCGGGAGTTTGAGGAATGAGCAGTTCTTC.

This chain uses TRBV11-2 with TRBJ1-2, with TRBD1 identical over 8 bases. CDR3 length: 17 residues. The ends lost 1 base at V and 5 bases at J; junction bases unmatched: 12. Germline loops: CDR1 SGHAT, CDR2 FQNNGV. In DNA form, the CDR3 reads TGTGCCAGCAGCTTAGCAGGGTCGGGACAGGTTCTATATGGCTACACCTTC. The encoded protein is CASSLAGSGQVLYGYTF.

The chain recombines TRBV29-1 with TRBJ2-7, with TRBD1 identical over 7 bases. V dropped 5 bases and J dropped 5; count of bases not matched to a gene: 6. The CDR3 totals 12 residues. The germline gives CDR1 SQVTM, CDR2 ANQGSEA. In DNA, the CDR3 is TGCAGCGTTTCGGACAGGTCCAACGAGCAGTACTTC. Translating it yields CSVSDRSNEQYF.

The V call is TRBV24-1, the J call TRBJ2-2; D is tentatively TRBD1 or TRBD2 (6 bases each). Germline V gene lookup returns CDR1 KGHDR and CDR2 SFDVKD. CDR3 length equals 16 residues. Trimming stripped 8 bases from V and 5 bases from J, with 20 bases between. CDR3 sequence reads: CATTTLWGAGTGELFF. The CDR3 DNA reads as TGTGCCACCACCACCCTCTGGGGGGCGGGAACCGGGGAGCTGTTTTTT.

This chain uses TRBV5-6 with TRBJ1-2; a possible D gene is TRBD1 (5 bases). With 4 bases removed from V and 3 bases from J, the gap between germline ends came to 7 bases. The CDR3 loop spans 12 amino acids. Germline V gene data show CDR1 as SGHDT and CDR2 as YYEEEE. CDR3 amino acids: CASSQGHYGYTF. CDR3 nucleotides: TGTGCCAGCAGCCAGGGCCACTATGGCTACACCTTC.

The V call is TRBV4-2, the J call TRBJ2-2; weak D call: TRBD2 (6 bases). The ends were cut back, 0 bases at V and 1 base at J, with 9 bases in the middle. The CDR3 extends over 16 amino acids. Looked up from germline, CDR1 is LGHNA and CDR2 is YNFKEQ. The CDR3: CASSQERSGNTGELFF. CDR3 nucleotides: TGTGCCAGCAGCCAAGAACGTAGCGGGAACACCGGGGAGCTGTTTTTT.

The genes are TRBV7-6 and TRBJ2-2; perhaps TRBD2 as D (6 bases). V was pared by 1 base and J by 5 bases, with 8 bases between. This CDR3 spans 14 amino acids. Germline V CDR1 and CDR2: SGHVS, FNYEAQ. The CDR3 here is CASSLDGGTGELFF. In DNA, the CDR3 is TGTGCCAGCAGCTTAGATGGGGGGACCGGGGAGCTGTTTTTT.

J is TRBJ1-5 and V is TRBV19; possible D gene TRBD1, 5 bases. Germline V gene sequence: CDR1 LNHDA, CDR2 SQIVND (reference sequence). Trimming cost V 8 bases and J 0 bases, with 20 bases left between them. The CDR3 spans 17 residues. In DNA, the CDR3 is TGTGCCAGTCGCTGGGCCATAACGGGGGATAGCAATCAGCCCCAGCATTTT. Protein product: CASRWAITGDSNQPQHF.

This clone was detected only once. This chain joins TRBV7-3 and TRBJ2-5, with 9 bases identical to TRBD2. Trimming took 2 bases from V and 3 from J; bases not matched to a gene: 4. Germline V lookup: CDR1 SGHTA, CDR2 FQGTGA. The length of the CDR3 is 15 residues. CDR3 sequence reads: CASSLWAGGKETQYF. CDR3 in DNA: TGTGCCAGCAGCTTATGGGCGGGAGGGAAAGAGACCCAGTACTTC.

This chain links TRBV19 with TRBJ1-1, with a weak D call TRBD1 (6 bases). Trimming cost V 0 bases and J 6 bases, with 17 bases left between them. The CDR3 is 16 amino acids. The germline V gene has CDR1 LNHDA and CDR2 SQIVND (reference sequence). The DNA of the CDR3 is TGTGCCAGTAGTATAGATAAAGGGGGGCGCCCCGCTGAAGCTTTCTTT. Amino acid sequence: CASSIDKGGRPAEAFF.

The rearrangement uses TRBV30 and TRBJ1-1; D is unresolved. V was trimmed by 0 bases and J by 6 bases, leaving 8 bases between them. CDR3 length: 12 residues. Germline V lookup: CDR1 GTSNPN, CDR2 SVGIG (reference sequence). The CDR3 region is CAWSVFTAEAFF. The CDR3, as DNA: TGTGCCTGGAGTGTATTTACGGCTGAAGCTTTCTTT.

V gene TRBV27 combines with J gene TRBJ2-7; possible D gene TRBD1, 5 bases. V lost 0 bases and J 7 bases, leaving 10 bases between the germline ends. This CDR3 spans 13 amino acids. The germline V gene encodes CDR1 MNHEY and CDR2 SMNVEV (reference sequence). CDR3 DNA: TGTGCCAGCAGTTTATCAGGGGTCGGGGAGCAGTACTTC. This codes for CASSLSGVGEQYF.

The CDR3 region is CASSLAPNTEAFF. CDR3 coding DNA: TGTGCCAGCAGTTTAGCCCCAAACACTGAAGCTTTCTTT. The gene calls are TRBV12-3 or TRBV12-4 and TRBJ1-1; D not resolved. CDR3 length: 13 residues. Deletions cut 0 bases from V and 2 bases from J, with 4 bases between.

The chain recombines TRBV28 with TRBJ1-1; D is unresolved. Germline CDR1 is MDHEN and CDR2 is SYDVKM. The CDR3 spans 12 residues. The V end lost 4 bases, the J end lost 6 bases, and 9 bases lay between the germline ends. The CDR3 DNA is TGTGCCAGCAGTTCCCTCTTCGCTGAAGCTTTCTTT. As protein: CASSSLFAEAFF. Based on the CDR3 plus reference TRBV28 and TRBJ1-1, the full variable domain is DVKVTQSSRYLVKRTGEKVFLECVQDMDHENMFWYRQDPGLGLRLIYFSYDVKMKEKGDIPEGYSVSREKKERFSLILESASTNQTSMYLCASSSLFAEAFFGQGTRLTVV.